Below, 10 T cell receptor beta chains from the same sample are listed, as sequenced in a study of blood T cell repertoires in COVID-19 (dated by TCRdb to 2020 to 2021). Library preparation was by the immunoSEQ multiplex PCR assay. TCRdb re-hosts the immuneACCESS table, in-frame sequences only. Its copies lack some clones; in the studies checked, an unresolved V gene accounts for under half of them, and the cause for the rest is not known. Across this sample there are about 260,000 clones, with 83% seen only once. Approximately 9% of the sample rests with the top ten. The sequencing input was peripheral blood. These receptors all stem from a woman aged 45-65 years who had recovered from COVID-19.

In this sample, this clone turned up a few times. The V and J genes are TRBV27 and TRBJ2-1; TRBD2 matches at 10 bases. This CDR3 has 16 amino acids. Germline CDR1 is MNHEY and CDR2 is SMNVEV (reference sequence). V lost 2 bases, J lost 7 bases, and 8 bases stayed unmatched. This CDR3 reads CASSLGGLASMNEQFF. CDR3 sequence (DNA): TGTGCCAGCAGTTTAGGGGGACTAGCGTCAATGAATGAGCAGTTCTTC.

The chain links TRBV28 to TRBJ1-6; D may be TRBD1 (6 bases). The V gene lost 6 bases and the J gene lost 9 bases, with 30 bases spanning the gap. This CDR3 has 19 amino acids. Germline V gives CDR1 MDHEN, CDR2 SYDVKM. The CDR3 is CASRDPTGRGIRMVSPLHF. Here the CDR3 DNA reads TGTGCCAGCAGGGACCCGACAGGCCGAGGGATCCGAATGGTTTCACCCCTCCACTTT.

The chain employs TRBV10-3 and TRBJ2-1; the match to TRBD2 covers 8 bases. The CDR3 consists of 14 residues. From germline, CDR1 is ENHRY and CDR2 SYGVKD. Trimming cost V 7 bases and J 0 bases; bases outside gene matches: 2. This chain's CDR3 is CAITSGSSYNEQFF. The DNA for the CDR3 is TGTGCCATCACGAGCGGGAGCTCCTACAATGAGCAGTTCTTC.

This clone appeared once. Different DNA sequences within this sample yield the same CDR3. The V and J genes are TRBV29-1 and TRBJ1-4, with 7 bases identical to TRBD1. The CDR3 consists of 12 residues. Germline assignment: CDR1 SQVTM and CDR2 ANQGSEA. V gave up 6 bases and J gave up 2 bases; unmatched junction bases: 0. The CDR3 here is CSVGQTNEKLFF. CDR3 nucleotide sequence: TGCAGCGTGGGACAGACTAATGAAAAACTGTTTTTT.

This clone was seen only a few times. The CDR3 is CASSSGHRGRNTIYF. CDR3 bases: TGTGCCAGCAGCTCCGGACACAGGGGGAGAAACACCATATATTTT. The V call is TRBV7-6, the J call TRBJ1-3; TRBD1 aligns across 8 bases. CDR1 SGHVS and CDR2 FNYEAQ come from the germline V gene. The CDR3 runs 15 residues. V trimming: 4 bases; J trimming: 5 bases; junction bases outside the gene matches: 7.

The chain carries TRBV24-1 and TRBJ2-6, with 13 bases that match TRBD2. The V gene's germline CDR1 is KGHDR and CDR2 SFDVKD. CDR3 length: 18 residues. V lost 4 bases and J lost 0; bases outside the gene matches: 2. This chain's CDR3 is CATSELAGGFSGANVLTF. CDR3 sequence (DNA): TGTGCCACCAGTGAACTAGCGGGAGGGTTCTCTGGGGCCAACGTCCTGACTTTC.

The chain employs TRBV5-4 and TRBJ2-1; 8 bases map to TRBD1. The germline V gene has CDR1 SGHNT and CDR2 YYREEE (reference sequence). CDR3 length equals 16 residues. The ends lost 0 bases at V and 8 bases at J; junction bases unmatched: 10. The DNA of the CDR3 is TGTGCCAGCAGCTTGGGCCCCCAGGGGGCTTTGGATGAGCAGTTCTTC. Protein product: CASSLGPQGALDEQFF.

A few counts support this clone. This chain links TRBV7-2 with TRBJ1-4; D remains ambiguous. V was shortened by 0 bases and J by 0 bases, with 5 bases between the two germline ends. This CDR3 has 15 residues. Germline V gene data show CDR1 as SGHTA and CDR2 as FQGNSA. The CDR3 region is CASSLAGATNEKLFF. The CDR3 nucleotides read TGTGCCAGCAGCTTAGCCGGGGCAACTAATGAAAAACTGTTTTTT.

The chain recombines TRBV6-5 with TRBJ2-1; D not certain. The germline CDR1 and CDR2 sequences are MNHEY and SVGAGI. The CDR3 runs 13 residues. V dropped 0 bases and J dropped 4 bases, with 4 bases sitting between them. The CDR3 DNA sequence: TGTGCCAGCAGTTACTCCGCGTACAATGAGCAGTTCTTC. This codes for CASSYSAYNEQFF.

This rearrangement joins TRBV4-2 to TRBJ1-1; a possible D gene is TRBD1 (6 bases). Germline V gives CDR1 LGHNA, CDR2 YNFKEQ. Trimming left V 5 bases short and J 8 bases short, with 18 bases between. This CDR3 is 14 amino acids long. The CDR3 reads CASSYMDRVEEAFF. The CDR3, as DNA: TGTGCCAGCAGCTATATGGACAGAGTAGAAGAAGCTTTCTTT.